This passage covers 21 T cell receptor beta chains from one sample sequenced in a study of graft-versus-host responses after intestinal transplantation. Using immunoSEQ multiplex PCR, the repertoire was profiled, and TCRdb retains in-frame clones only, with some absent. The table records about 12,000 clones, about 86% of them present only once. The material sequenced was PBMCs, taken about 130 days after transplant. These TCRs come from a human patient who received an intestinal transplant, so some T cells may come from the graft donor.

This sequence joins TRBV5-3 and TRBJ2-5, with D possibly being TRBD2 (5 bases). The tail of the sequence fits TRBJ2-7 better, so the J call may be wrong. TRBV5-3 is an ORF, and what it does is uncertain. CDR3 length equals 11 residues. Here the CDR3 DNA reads TGTGCCAGAAGACGGGACTACGAGCAGTACTTC. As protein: CARRRDYEQYF.

DNA of the CDR3: TGTGCCAGTAGTTGGGGGACTAGCGGCAATGAGCAGTTCTTC. Protein: CASSWGTSGNEQFF. This chain connects TRBV19 to TRBJ2-1, with TRBD2 identical over 11 bases. This CDR3 region has 14 residues. Germline lookup yields CDR1 LNHDA and CDR2 SQIVND (reference sequence). V lost 5 bases to trimming and J lost 6 bases; unmatched junction nucleotides: 3.

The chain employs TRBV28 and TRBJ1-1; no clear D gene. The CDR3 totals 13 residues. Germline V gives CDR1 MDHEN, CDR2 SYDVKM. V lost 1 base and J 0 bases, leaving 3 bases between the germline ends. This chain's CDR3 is CASSLFMNTEAFF. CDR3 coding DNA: TGTGCCAGCAGTTTATTTATGAACACTGAAGCTTTCTTT.

CDR3 loop: CASSQAHRGGQGSSYEQYF. CDR3 in DNA: TGCGCCAGCAGCCAAGCACACCGCGGGGGACAGGGCTCCAGCTACGAGCAGTACTTC. The chain has TRBV4-1 and TRBJ2-7; 9 bases fit TRBD1. V was pared by 1 base and J by 3 bases, with 16 bases of the junction left unmatched. The CDR3 is made up of 19 amino acids. The V gene's germline CDR1 is MGHRA and CDR2 YSYEKL.

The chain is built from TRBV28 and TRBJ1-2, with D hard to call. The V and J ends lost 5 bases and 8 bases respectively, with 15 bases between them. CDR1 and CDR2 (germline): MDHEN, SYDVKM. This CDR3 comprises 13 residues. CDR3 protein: CASSIAQVGGYTF. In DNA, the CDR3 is TGTGCCAGCAGTATTGCCCAGGTGGGGGGCTACACCTTC.

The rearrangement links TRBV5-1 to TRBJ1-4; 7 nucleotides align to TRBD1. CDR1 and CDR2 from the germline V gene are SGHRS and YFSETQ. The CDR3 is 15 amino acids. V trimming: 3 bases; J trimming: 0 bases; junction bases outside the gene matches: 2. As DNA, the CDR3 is TGCGCCAGCAGCTGGGGACAGCCAACTAATGAAAAACTGTTTTTT. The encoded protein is CASSWGQPTNEKLFF.

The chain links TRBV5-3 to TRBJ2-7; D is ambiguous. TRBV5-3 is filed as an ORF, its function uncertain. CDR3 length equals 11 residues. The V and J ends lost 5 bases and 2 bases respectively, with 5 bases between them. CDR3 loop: CARRNTYEQYF. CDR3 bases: TGTGCCAGAAGGAATACCTACGAGCAGTACTTC.

The CDR3: CASSDSAGSTDTQYF. The DNA for the CDR3 is TGTGCCAGCAGTGACTCAGCGGGTAGCACAGATACGCAGTATTTT. The chain employs TRBV6-4 and TRBJ2-3, with D perhaps matching TRBD2 (6 bases). In germline, CDR1 is MRHNA, CDR2 SNTAGT. This CDR3 region has 15 residues. Trimming pared 0 bases from V and 0 bases from J, leaving 7 bases between.

The DNA of the CDR3 is TGTGCCAGCAGCCTACAACCAAGCTCCTACGAGCAGTACTTC. Translation: CASSLQPSSYEQYF. This chain links TRBV7-3 with TRBJ2-7; D remains ambiguous. The CDR3 has 14 residues. Between the trimmed V and J ends, which lost 5 bases and 0 bases, there was a span of 11 bases. Germline V lookup: CDR1 SGHTA, CDR2 FQGTGA.

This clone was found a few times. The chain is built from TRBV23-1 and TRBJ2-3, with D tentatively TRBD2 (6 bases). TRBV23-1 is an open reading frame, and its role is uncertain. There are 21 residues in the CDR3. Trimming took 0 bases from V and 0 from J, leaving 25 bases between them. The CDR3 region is CASSQSGSEGNKRSSTDTQYF. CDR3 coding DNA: TGCGCCAGCAGTCAATCAGGCTCGGAGGGGAACAAGCGGTCTAGCACAGATACGCAGTATTTT.

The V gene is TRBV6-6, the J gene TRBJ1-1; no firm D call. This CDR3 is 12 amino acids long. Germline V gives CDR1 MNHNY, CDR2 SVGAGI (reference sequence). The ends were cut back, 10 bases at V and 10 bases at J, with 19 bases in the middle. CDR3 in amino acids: CATNPNPWGAFF. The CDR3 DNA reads TGTGCCACCAACCCTAATCCTTGGGGAGCTTTCTTT.

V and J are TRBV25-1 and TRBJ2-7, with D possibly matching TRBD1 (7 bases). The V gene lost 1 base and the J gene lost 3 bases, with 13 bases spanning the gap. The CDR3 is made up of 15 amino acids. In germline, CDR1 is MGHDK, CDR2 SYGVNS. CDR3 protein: CASSESGGGFYEQYF. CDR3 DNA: TGTGCCAGCAGTGAATCAGGAGGGGGCTTCTACGAGCAGTACTTC.

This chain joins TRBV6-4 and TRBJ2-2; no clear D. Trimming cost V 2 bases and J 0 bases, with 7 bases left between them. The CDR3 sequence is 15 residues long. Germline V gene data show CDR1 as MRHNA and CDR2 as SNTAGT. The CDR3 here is CASSDAGANTGELFF. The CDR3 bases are TGTGCCAGCAGTGACGCTGGGGCGAACACCGGGGAGCTGTTTTTT.

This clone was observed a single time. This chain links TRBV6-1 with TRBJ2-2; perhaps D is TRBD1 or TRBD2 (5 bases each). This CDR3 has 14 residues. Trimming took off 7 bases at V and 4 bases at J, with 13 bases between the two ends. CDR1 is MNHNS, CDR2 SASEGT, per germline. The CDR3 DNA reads TGTGCCAGCACCAAGGGACCCCCCACCGGGGAGCTGTTTTTT. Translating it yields CASTKGPPTGELFF.

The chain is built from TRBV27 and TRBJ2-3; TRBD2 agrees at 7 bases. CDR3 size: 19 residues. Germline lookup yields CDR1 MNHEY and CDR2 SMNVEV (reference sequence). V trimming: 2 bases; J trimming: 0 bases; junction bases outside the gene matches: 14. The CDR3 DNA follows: TGTGCCAGCAGTTTACAGGGCCCTCGAGCGGGGACTAGCACAGATACGCAGTATTTT. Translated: CASSLQGPRAGTSTDTQYF.

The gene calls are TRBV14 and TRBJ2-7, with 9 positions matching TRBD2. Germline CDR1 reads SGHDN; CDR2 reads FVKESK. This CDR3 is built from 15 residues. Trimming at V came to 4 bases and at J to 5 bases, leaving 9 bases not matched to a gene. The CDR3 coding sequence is TGTGCCAGCAGCCCGATGAGGGCGGGAGGGCACGAGCAGTACTTC. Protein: CASSPMRAGGHEQYF.

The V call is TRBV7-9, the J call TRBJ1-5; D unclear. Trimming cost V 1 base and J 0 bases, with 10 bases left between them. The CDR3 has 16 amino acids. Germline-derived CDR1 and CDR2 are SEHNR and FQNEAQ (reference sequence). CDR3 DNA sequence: TGTGCCAGCAGCTTAGATTCCCCTTATAGCAATCAGCCCCAGCATTTT. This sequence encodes CASSLDSPYSNQPQHF.

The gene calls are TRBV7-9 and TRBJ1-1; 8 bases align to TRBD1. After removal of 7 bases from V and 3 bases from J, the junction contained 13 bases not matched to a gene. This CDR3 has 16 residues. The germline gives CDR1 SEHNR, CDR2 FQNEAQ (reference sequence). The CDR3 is CASILLTGGVDTEAFF. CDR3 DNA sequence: TGTGCCAGCATCCTTCTAACAGGGGGAGTCGACACTGAAGCTTTCTTT.

CDR3 nucleotide sequence: TGTGCCAGCGAAAGACTAGCGGGAGGAGATACGCAGTATTTT. The encoded protein is CASERLAGGDTQYF. The V and J genes are TRBV9 and TRBJ2-3, with 13 bases matching TRBD2. V shed 7 bases and J 5 bases; nucleotides not matched to a gene: 4. Germline loops: CDR1 SGDLS, CDR2 YYNGEE. This CDR3 has 14 residues.

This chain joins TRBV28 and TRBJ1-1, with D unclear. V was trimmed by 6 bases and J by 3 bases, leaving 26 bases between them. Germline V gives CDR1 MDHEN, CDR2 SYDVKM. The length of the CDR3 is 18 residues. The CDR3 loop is CASSPYGRVMVLDTEAFF. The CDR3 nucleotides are TGTGCCAGCAGCCCTTATGGCCGTGTCATGGTGCTGGACACTGAAGCTTTCTTT.

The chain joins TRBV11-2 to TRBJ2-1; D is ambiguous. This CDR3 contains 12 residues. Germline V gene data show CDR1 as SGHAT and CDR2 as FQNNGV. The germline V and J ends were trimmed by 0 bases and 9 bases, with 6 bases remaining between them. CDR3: CASSLDWGEQFF. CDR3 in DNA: TGTGCCAGCAGCTTAGATTGGGGTGAGCAGTTCTTC.